These 25 T cell receptor beta chains were all obtained from the same sample, sequenced in a study of T cells in Graves' hyperthyroidism and ophthalmopathy. Template material for amplifying TCR beta CDR3 regions consisted of RNA transcripts. HTBI primers were employed in a first-round RT-PCR of the TCR CDR3. TCRdb reprocessed the multiplex PCR reads with MiXCR, giving one entry per CDR3 protein. The top ten clones hold around a fifth of a sample with 450,000 to 700,000 distinct CDR3 sequences, approximately 44% of them seen once. Sequencing was performed on peripheral blood or thyroid tissue (not recorded which). The receptors were gathered from an adult woman with Graves' disease, either hyperthyroidism or ophthalmopathy (not recorded which).

This clonotype was picked up many times. The V call is TRBV29-1, the J call TRBJ2-5, with TRBD2 as a possible D gene (6 bases). The CDR3 length is 16 residues. Germline loops: CDR1 SQVTM, CDR2 ANQGSEA. V gave up 5 bases and J gave up 1 base, with 20 bases separating them. The CDR3, as DNA: TGCAGCGTTCGTGGAGGGCTAGCGAACTTCCAAGAGACCCAGTACTTC. Protein sequence: CSVRGGLANFQETQYF.

This clonotype was counted between two and nine times. The gene calls are TRBV2 and TRBJ1-5; D gene uncertain. CDR3 length equals 15 residues. V was clipped by 6 bases and J by 2 bases, with 14 bases between them. Germline CDR1 reads SNHLY; CDR2 reads FYNNEI. CDR3 nucleotides: TGTGCCAGCAGCCCTCGGGAGATCGGCAATCAGCCCCAGCATTTT. It specifies CASSPREIGNQPQHF.

This clonotype was found once. This CDR3 is CSALTGQGASGELFF. The CDR3 DNA follows: TGCAGTGCCCTGACCGGACAGGGGGCGAGCGGGGAGCTGTTTTTT. The V call is TRBV20-1, the J call TRBJ1-4; TRBD1 agrees at 11 bases. The J call may be in error: the DNA end matches TRBJ2-2 better. Germline V gene sequence: CDR1 DFQATT, CDR2 SNEGSKA (reference sequence). The CDR3 length is 15 residues.

This chain uses TRBV7-8 with TRBJ1-2; weak D call: TRBD1 (5 bases). Germline CDR1 SGHVS, CDR2 FQNEAQ. The CDR3 has 14 residues. V shed 3 bases and J shed 6 bases, with 14 bases lying between them. CDR3 loop: CASSLGTGLDGYTF. The CDR3, as DNA: TGTGCCAGCAGCTTGGGGACTGGGCTTGATGGCTACACCTTC.

This clonotype was observed many times. This rearrangement joins TRBV24-1 to TRBJ1-5, with D tentatively TRBD1 (6 bases). The germline V gene encodes CDR1 KGHDR and CDR2 SFDVKD. The CDR3 totals 15 residues. V lost 6 bases and J 7 bases, leaving 18 bases between the germline ends. In DNA, the CDR3 is TGTGCCACCAGTATCGGACAGAGACAGTTCCAGCCCCAGCATTTT. Protein sequence: CATSIGQRQFQPQHF.

This clonotype has a count of ten or more. The chain employs TRBV10-3 and TRBJ1-2, with TRBD1 as a possible D gene (5 bases). Germline values: CDR1 ENHRY, CDR2 SYGVKD. This CDR3 comprises 13 residues. V shed 6 bases and J shed 7 bases, with 15 bases lying between them. The CDR3 DNA sequence: TGTGCCATCAGCCCAATGGTAGGGGTTGGCTACACCTTC. Translating it yields CAISPMVGVGYTF.

This chain links TRBV4-3 with TRBJ1-1; possibly TRBD1 for D (5 bases). This CDR3 is 14 amino acids long. Between the trimmed V and J ends, which lost 0 bases and 2 bases, there was a span of 7 bases. Per germline, CDR1 LGHNA and CDR2 YSLEER. The CDR3 DNA follows: TGCGCCAGCAGCCAAGAGACAGCTAACACTGAAGCTTTCTTT. Translating gives CASSQETANTEAFF.

The chain carries TRBV7-8 and TRBJ2-5; D not certain. There are 14 residues in the CDR3. Germline loops: CDR1 SGHVS, CDR2 FQNEAQ. The ends were cut back, 8 bases at V and 1 base at J, with 14 bases in the middle. The CDR3 is CASGRTGPQETQYF. DNA of the CDR3: TGTGCCAGCGGCCGAACCGGGCCCCAAGAGACCCAGTACTTC.

This clonotype has more than one count but fewer than ten. Sequence at one end of the junction differs from germline and may be a read error. This chain joins TRBV7-3 and TRBJ2-7, with TRBD2 identical over 10 bases. Germline V gene data show CDR1 as SGHTA and CDR2 as FQGTGA. The CDR3 length is 15 residues. CDR3 bases: TGTGCCATCAGACGAGCGGGAGGGCCTATCGGGGAGCTGTACTTC. This translates into CAIRRAGGPIGELYF.

Of note for this clonotype: The CDR3 carries no conserved terminal phenylalanine or tryptophan, so it likely arises from a read error. This chain uses TRBV7-3 with TRBJ2-3, with D possibly matching TRBD2 (5 bases). This CDR3 has 16 residues. Trimming cost V 0 bases and J 0 bases, with 10 bases left between them. CDR1 SGHTA and CDR2 FQGTGA come from the germline V gene. The chain's CDR3 is CASSLTSGSSTDTQYL. CDR3 coding DNA: TGTGCCAGCAGCTTAACAAGCGGATCTAGCACAGATACGCAGTATTTA.

About this clonotype: Mismatch with germline at one junction end may stem from a read error. This chain joins TRBV7-2 and TRBJ1-2, with 9 bases matching TRBD1. The germline gives CDR1 SGHTA, CDR2 FQGNSA. The CDR3 is 13 amino acids. The CDR3 sequence is CASSQPGQGFYTF. The CDR3 nucleotides read TGCGCCAGCAGCCAACCGGGACAGGGATTTTACACCTTC.

This chain uses TRBV2 with TRBJ1-6, with 9 bases lining up with TRBD1. V shed 8 bases, J shed 5 bases, and the junction held 7 bases outside the gene matches. CDR1 is SNHLY and CDR2 is FYNNEI in the germline V gene. CDR3 length equals 15 residues. The CDR3 region has the DNA TGTGCCAGCTCCCCGACAGGGGGAAATAATTCACCCCTCCACTTT. This sequence encodes CASSPTGGNNSPLHF.

The chain is built from TRBV2 and TRBJ1-4, with 8 nucleotides matching TRBD1. With V trimmed by 6 bases and J by 6 bases, 6 bases remained unmatched. Germline CDR1 is SNHLY and CDR2 is FYNNEI. This CDR3 comprises 14 residues. The CDR3 region is CASRVTGVDEKLFF. The DNA for the CDR3 is TGTGCCAGCAGGGTGACAGGGGTCGATGAAAAACTGTTTTTT.

This clonotype was seen a few times. The chain has TRBV28 and TRBJ1-2, with a weak D call TRBD1 (5 bases). Between the trimmed V and J ends, which lost 4 bases and 5 bases, there was a span of 14 bases. Germline V gives CDR1 MDHEN, CDR2 SYDVKM. This CDR3 has 14 amino acids. CDR3 loop: CASSYFGTAYGYTF. CDR3 DNA sequence: TGTGCCAGCAGTTATTTCGGGACGGCTTATGGCTACACCTTC.

This clonotype was recorded at least ten times. The rearrangement links TRBV4-1 to TRBJ1-2; D is unclear. The germline gives CDR1 MGHRA, CDR2 YSYEKL. This CDR3 region has 14 residues. V gave up 3 bases and J gave up 6 bases, with 14 bases separating them. DNA of the CDR3: TGCGCCAGCAGCCACGGAAGGGCGACTGATGGCTACACCTTC. Its protein is CASSHGRATDGYTF.

The V call is TRBV24-1, the J call TRBJ1-2; D is perhaps TRBD1 (6 bases). This CDR3 comprises 14 residues. V lost 3 bases and J 2 bases, leaving 9 bases between the germline ends. The germline V gene encodes CDR1 KGHDR and CDR2 SFDVKD. CDR3 amino acids: CATSDPGANYGYTF. For the CDR3, the DNA is TGTGCCACCAGTGATCCAGGGGCCAACTATGGCTACACCTTC.

The J gene is TRBJ2-7, the V gene TRBV10-3; no reliable D call. The germline V gene encodes CDR1 ENHRY and CDR2 SYGVKD. Deletions cut 6 bases from V and 5 bases from J, with 8 bases between. The CDR3 length is 11 residues. The CDR3 nucleotides are TGTGCCATCAGGGGGATCGACGAGCAGTACTTC. As protein: CAIRGIDEQYF.

This clonotype showed up just a few times. CDR3 in DNA: TGTGCCAGCAGTCCTGACAGGGCCGTTTCTGGCTACACCTTC. Its protein is CASSPDRAVSGYTF. The chain couples TRBV7-9 to TRBJ1-2; 7 bases fit TRBD1. Germline lookup yields CDR1 SEHNR and CDR2 FQNEAQ (reference sequence). V shed 6 bases and J 7 bases; nucleotides not matched to a gene: 11. This CDR3 region has 14 residues.

This chain uses TRBV11-2 with TRBJ2-5; tentatively, D is TRBD2 (6 bases). The CDR3 is made up of 13 amino acids. Germline values: CDR1 SGHAT, CDR2 FQNNGV. Trimming pared 3 bases from V and 9 bases from J, leaving 14 bases between. CDR3 region: CASSFGQGGAQYF. The CDR3, as DNA: TGTGCCAGCAGCTTTGGGCAGGGCGGGGCCCAGTACTTC. The full variable domain, with the rest looked up from reference TRBV11-2 and TRBJ2-5, is EAGVAQSPRYKIIEKRQSVAFWCNPISGHATLYWYQQILGQGPKLLIQFQNNGVVDDSQLPKDRFSAERLKGVDSTLKIQPAKLEDSAVYLCASSFGQGGAQYFGPGTRLLVL.

In DNA, the CDR3 is TGTGCCATCAGTGGACTAGCGGGACCGTGGGAGACCCAGTACTTC. Its protein is CAISGLAGPWETQYF. The rearrangement joins TRBV10-3 to TRBJ2-5, with 11 nucleotides matching TRBD2. Germline V gives CDR1 ENHRY, CDR2 SYGVKD. The CDR3 loop spans 15 amino acids. Losses at the gene ends were 4 bases for V and 5 bases for J; bases not matched to a gene: 6.

The chain is built from TRBV6-5 and TRBJ1-5; D gene unclear. Germline lookup yields CDR1 MNHEY and CDR2 SVGAGI. The CDR3 extends over 15 amino acids. V was trimmed by 6 bases and J by 0 bases, leaving 12 bases between them. CDR3 residues: CASSPLWVSNQPQHF. As DNA, the CDR3 is TGTGCCAGCAGCCCCTTATGGGTTAGCAATCAGCCCCAGCATTTT.

With respect to this clonotype: At one boundary the junction diverges from the germline segment, which might be a read error. The chain is built from TRBV10-3 and TRBJ2-7, with D possibly being TRBD2 (5 bases). The CDR3 runs to 15 residues. Germline CDR1 is ENHRY and CDR2 is SYGVKD. CDR3 in DNA: TGTGCCAGCAGTGAAGGGAGCTCGGGGTACTACGAGCAGTACTTC. Residues: CASSEGSSGYYEQYF.

This clonotype was seen ten or more times. This chain links TRBV7-9 with TRBJ1-6; 7 positions match TRBD1. CDR1 is SEHNR, CDR2 FQNEAQ, per germline (reference sequence). The CDR3 sequence is 14 residues long. V dropped 7 bases and J dropped 11; count of bases not matched to a gene: 11. CDR3 in DNA: TGTGCCAGCACCAGCGGGACAGTTGGGCCACCCCTCCACTTT. It encodes CASTSGTVGPPLHF.

This rearrangement joins TRBV2 to TRBJ1-2; the match to TRBD1 covers 7 bases. Per the germline V gene, CDR1 is SNHLY and CDR2 is FYNNEI. V was clipped by 5 bases and J by 12 bases; unmatched bases: 15. This CDR3 comprises 14 residues. The chain's CDR3 is CASSRDRVLSGNTF. The DNA for the CDR3 is TGTGCCAGCAGTCGTGACAGGGTACTCTCTGGAAACACCTTC.

Worth noting for this clonotype: The junction departs from germline at one end; a sequencing error may be responsible. The chain uses TRBV12-3 or TRBV12-4 and TRBJ2-3, with 9 bases fitting TRBD2. This CDR3 spans 14 amino acids. CDR3 amino acids: CASRLAGGTDTQYF. DNA of the CDR3: TGTGCCAGCAGGTTAGCGGGAGGCACAGATACGCAGTATTTT.